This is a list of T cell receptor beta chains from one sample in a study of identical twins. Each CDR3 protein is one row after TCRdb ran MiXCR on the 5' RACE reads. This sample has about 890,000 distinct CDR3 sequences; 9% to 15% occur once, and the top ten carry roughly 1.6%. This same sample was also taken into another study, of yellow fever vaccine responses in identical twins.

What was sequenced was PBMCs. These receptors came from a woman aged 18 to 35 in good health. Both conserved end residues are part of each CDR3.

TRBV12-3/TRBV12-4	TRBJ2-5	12	CASSLPAETQYF
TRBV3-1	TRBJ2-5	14	CASSQMTGQETQYF
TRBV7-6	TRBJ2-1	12	CASSTYTDEQFF
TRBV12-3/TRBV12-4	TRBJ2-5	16	CASSPGLAGDIETQYF
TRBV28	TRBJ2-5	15	CASSQEGAGGETQYF
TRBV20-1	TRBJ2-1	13	CSALTGGSFEQFF
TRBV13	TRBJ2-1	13	CASSSLRRNEQFF
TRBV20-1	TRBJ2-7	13	CSARQQEAYEQYF
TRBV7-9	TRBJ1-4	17	CASSFPRGPGGNEKLFF
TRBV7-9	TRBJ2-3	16	CASSLTLASWTDTQYF
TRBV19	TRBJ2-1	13	CASSTSGRFEQFF
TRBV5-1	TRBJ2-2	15	CASRETGADTGELFF
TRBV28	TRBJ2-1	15	CASSQRGFSYNEQFF
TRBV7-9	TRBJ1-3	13	CAIGSFSGNTIYF
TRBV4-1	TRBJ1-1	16	CASSQRGGGQGTEAFF
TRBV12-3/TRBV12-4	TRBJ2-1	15	CASSPTSGNYNEQFF
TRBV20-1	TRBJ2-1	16	CSARDSRLAGFNEQFF
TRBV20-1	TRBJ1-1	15	CSASPQETENTEAFF
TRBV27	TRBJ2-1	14	CASAITGSYNEQFF
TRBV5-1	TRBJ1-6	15	CASSEGTGGNSPLHF
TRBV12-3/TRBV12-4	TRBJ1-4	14	CASSRQGVFEKLFF
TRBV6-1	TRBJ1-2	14	CASSTQETNYGYTF
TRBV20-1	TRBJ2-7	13	CSASGSTPSGQYF
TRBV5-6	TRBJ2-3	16	CASSLDLLGLTDTQYF
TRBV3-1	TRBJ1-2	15	CASRSYRGAIYGYTF
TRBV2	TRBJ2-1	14	CASSPPTSLNEQFF
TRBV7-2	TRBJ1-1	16	CASSFRATGSVAEAFF
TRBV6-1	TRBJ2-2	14	CASNYRGDTGELFF
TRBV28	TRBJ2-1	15	CASSTTIGGYNEQFF
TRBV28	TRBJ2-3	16	CASSSPLDLLADTQYF
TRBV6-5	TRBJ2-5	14	CASSYNRGRWTQYF
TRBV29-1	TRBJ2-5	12	CSVGHSGETQYF
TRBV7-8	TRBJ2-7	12	CASTNNIYEQYF
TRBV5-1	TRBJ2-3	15	CASSLRQPATDTQYF
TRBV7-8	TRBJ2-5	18	CASSLSNPGTSVRETQYF